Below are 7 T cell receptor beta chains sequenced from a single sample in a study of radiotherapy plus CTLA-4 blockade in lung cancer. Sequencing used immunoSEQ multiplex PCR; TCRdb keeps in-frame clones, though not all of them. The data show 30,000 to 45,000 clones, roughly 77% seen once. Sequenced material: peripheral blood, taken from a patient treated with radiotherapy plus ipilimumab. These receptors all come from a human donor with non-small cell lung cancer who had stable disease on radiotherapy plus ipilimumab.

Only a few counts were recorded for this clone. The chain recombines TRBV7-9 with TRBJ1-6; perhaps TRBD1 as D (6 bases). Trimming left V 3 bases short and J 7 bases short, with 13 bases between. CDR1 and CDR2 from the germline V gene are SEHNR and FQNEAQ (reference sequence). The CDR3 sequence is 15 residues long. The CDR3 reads CASSFTTGWNSPLHF. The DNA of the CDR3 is TGTGCCAGCAGCTTTACAACAGGGTGGAATTCACCCCTCCACTTT.

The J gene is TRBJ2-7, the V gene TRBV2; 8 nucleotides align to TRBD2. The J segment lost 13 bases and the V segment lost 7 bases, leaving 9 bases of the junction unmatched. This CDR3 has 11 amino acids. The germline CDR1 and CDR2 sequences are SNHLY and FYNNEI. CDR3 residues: CASTGGGQYYV. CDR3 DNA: TGTGCCAGCACCGGGGGGGGTCAGTACTACGTC.

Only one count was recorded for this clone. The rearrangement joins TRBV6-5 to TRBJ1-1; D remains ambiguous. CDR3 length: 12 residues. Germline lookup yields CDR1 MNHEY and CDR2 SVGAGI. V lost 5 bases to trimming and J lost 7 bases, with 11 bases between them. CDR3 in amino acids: CASSPGRYEAFF. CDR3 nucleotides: TGTGCCAGCAGTCCCGGGCGCTATGAAGCTTTCTTT.

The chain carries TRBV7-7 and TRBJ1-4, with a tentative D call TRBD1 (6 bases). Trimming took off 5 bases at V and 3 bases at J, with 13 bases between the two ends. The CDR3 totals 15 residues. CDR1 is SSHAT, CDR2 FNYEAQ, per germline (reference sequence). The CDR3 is CASSPGEGANEKLFF. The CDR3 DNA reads TGTGCCAGCAGCCCGGGGGAGGGGGCTAATGAAAAACTGTTTTTT.

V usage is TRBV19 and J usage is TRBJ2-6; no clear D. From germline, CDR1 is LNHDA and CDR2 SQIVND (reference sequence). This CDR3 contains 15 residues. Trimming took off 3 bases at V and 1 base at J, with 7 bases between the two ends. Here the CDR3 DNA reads TGTGCCAGTAGTATCAGGCTATCTGGGGCCAACGTCCTGACTTTC. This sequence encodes CASSIRLSGANVLTF.

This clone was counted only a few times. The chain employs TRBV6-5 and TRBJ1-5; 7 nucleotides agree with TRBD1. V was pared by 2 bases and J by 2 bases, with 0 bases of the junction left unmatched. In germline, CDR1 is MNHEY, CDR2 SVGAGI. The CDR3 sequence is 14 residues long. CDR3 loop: CASSYGTGNQPQHF. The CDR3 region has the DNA TGTGCCAGCAGTTACGGGACAGGCAATCAGCCCCAGCATTTT.

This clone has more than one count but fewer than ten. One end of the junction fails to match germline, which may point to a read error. The CDR3 nucleotides read TGCGCCAGCAGCGAGGACCAGGAGACCCAGTACTTC. Its protein is CASSEDQETQYF. The rearrangement links TRBV5-1 to TRBJ2-5; D is unresolved. From germline, CDR1 is SGHRS and CDR2 YFSETQ. CDR3 length: 12 residues.